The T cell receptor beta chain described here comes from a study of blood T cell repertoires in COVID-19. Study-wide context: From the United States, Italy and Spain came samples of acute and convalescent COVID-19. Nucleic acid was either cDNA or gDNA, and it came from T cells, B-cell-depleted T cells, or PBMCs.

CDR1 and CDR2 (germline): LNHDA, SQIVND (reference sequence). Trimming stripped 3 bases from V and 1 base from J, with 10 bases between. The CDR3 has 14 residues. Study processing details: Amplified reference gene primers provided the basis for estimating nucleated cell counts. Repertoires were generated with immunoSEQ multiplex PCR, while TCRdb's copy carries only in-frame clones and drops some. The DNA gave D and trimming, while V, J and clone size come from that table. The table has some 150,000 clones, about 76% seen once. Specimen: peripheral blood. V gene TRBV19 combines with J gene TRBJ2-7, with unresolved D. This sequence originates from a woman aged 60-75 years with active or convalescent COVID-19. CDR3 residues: CASSIEHASYEQYF. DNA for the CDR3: TGTGCCAGTAGTATCGAACATGCATCCTACGAGCAGTACTTC. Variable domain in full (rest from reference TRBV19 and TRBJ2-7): DGGITQSPKYLFRKEGQNVTLSCEQNLNHDAMYWYRQDPGQGLRLIYYSQIVNDFQKGDIAEGYSVSREKKESFPLTVTSAQKNPTAFYLCASSIEHASYEQYFGPGTRLTVT.